These T cell receptor beta chains were read from a single sample in a study of blood T cell repertoires in COVID-19. Data came from immunoSEQ multiplex PCR; TCRdb stores just in-frame clones and leaves some out. The sample lists fewer than 350,000 clones, approximately 87% occurring once. The sample consisted of peripheral blood. All receptors come from a woman aged 25 to 39 with COVID-19, enrolled during active disease. Both conserved end residues are part of each CDR3.

15	TRBJ1-5	TRBV5-1	CASSLDNSPNQPQHF
18	TRBJ2-1	TRBV11-2	CASSLGTSGKSSYNEQFF
17	TRBJ2-3	TRBV21-1	CASSTERALLRTDTQYF
16	TRBJ1-6	TRBV6-5	CASSLGGDAYNSPLHF
14	TRBJ1-2	TRBV10-3	CAISRDSFPDGYTF
16	TRBJ2-2	TRBV4-2	CASSQSPSAYTGELFF
12	TRBJ1-5	TRBV2	CASSEEPQPQHF
14	TRBJ2-7	TRBV19	CASSIVPGAYEQYF
16	TRBJ2-7	TRBV18	CASSPTRDRGYYEQYF
15	TRBJ2-2	TRBV20-1	CSASGLAGDTGELFF
14	TRBJ2-3	TRBV9	CASSVRLATDTQYF
15	TRBJ2-3	TRBV6-5	CASSYVAGSTDTQYF
14	TRBJ2-7	TRBV11-2	CASSLAGDSYEQYF
16	TRBJ2-1	TRBV11-2	CASSKTLAGGYNEQFF
18	TRBJ2-6	TRBV7-9	CASSLRRLAGVGANVLTF
13	TRBJ2-1	TRBV6-5	CASLRGRWYEQFF
15	TRBJ1-1	TRBV10-2	CASSEPFQGYTEAFF
15	TRBJ2-5	TRBV19	CASSTGGAGKKTQYF
15	TRBJ1-4	TRBV11-2	CASSIPGTVNEKLFF
15	TRBJ1-3	TRBV9	CASSVSGYSGNTIYF
13	TRBJ2-1	TRBV6-1	CASSELGRNEQFF
16	TRBJ2-2	TRBV21-1	CASSKVTSGSTGELFF
12	TRBJ2-7	TRBV11-3	CASSSDTYEQYF
12	TRBJ2-5	TRBV6-2/TRBV6-3	CASSSPPETQYF
15	TRBJ1-1	TRBV11-2	CASSPRQGRNTEAFF
14	TRBJ1-2	TRBV7-8	CASSLWTGGYGYTF
17	TRBJ1-5	TRBV27	CASSFISASSGNQPQHF
14	TRBJ1-5	TRBV2	CASSVRGESQPQHF
13	TRBJ1-5	TRBV7-9	CASSTGGDQPQHF
15	TRBJ2-2	TRBV24-1	CATRPKGVNTGELFF
14	TRBJ1-5	TRBV6-1	CASSEGQMNQPQHF
14	TRBJ1-1	TRBV5-1	CASTQTGLNTEAFF
14	TRBJ1-2	TRBV9	CASSVVQGNYGYTF
15	TRBJ2-3	TRBV7-9	CASSQTGRVGDTQYF
14	TRBJ1-2	TRBV6-5	CASSARDRAGGYTF
13	TRBJ1-1	TRBV12-3/TRBV12-4	CASSGLANTEAFF
15	TRBJ2-3	TRBV7-9	CASSLGGRGTDTQYF
15	TRBJ2-1	TRBV2	CASSPLWGEDNEQFF
17	TRBJ1-6	TRBV4-1	CASSQVNRRSGNSPLHF
15	TRBJ1-1	TRBV7-2	CASSLIPTGPTEAFF
16	TRBJ1-3	TRBV5-1	CASRSQPGYTGNTIYF
16	TRBJ2-3	TRBV7-8	CASSLGAGGGGDTQYF
16	TRBJ1-3	TRBV7-2	CASSSGLVLSGNTIYF
15	TRBJ1-6	TRBV19	CASSSGTAGISPLHF
14	TRBJ1-5	TRBV28	CASSLDTKDQPQHF
15	TRBJ2-1	TRBV4-1	CASRQGLAGGPEQFF
14	TRBJ2-7	TRBV4-2	CASSSLVAPHEQYF
14	TRBJ1-2	TRBV29-1	CSVRPRVANYGYTF